This passage covers 14 T cell receptor beta chains from one sample sequenced in a study of blood T cell repertoires in COVID-19. Method: immunoSEQ multiplex PCR; TCRdb's copy keeps in-frame clones and lacks some. Found here are about 250,000 clones, 85% of them singletons; the top ten hold roughly 5.3%. The sample comprised peripheral blood. These receptors were collected from a man over 45 with active or convalescent COVID-19.

Worth noting for this clone: Other nucleotide sequences from this sample produce the same CDR3. The rearrangement links TRBV7-2 to TRBJ2-7; D remains ambiguous. V lost 5 bases and J 1 base, leaving 3 bases between the germline ends. Germline V CDR1 and CDR2: SGHTA, FQGNSA. The CDR3 runs to 11 residues. The CDR3 region has the DNA TGTGCCAGCAGCCTTTCCTACGAGCAGTACTTC. Amino acid sequence: CASSLSYEQYF.

The chain uses TRBV30 and TRBJ2-7; D might be TRBD1 (5 bases). The CDR3 has 13 amino acids. The germline CDR1 and CDR2 sequences are GTSNPN and SVGIG (reference sequence). V lost 1 base and J 0 bases, leaving 7 bases between the germline ends. The CDR3 region has the DNA TGTGCCTGGAGTGGCGACAGCTCCTACGAGCAGTACTTC. Amino acids: CAWSGDSSYEQYF.

The V call is TRBV2, the J call TRBJ2-7; perhaps TRBD2 as D (6 bases). This CDR3 has 16 amino acids. With 0 bases removed from V and 3 bases from J, the gap between germline ends came to 15 bases. Germline V gives CDR1 SNHLY, CDR2 FYNNEI. CDR3 sequence: CASSEAARGVYYEQYF. The DNA for the CDR3 is TGTGCCAGCAGTGAAGCGGCGCGGGGAGTTTACTACGAGCAGTACTTC.

The gene calls are TRBV9 and TRBJ2-1; TRBD2 agrees at 9 bases. Per the germline V gene, CDR1 is SGDLS and CDR2 is YYNGEE. V was pared by 4 bases and J by 7 bases, with 9 bases of the junction left unmatched. This CDR3 contains 15 residues. The CDR3 spells CASSPGVAGANEQFF. The DNA of the CDR3 is TGTGCCAGCAGCCCCGGGGTAGCGGGAGCGAATGAGCAGTTCTTC.

Only one count was recorded for this clone. This chain connects TRBV24-1 to TRBJ2-2, with a weak D call TRBD2 (5 bases). Trimming pared 5 bases from V and 7 bases from J, leaving 13 bases between. The CDR3 is 14 residues long. CDR1 is KGHDR, CDR2 SFDVKD, per germline. The CDR3 sequence is CATSAPGLGGELFF. DNA of the CDR3: TGTGCCACCAGTGCCCCGGGATTAGGCGGGGAGCTGTTTTTT.

Details on this clone: Compared with germline, one end of the junction differs, possibly owing to a read error. The V gene is TRBV6-1, the J gene TRBJ2-2, with TRBD1 matching 7 bases. CDR3 size: 12 residues. Per the germline V gene, CDR1 is MNHNS and CDR2 is SASEGT. CDR3 amino acids: CASSERGQLGVF. CDR3 DNA sequence: TGTGCCAGCAGTGAAAGGGGACAGTTAGGGGTTTTT.

V usage is TRBV28 and J usage is TRBJ1-1; TRBD1 is a possible D gene (6 bases). V lost 4 bases to trimming and J lost 3 bases, with 9 bases between them. The CDR3 totals 13 residues. Per the germline V gene, CDR1 is MDHEN and CDR2 is SYDVKM. The CDR3 protein is CASSYRQDTEAFF. CDR3 DNA sequence: TGTGCCAGCAGTTATCGACAGGACACTGAAGCTTTCTTT.

The chain joins TRBV28 to TRBJ2-1; D might be TRBD1 (6 bases). Germline values: CDR1 MDHEN, CDR2 SYDVKM. V lost 5 bases to trimming and J lost 6 bases, with 14 bases between them. The CDR3 loop spans 14 amino acids. In nucleotides, the CDR3 is TGTGCCAGCAGTAGAGCCGGGACACCCAATGAGCAGTTCTTC. As protein: CASSRAGTPNEQFF. Filled out from reference TRBV28 and TRBJ2-1, the complete variable domain reads DVKVTQSSRYLVKRTGEKVFLECVQDMDHENMFWYRQDPGLGLRLIYFSYDVKMKEKGDIPEGYSVSREKKERFSLILESASTNQTSMYLCASSRAGTPNEQFFGPGTRLTVL.

The rearrangement uses TRBV11-3 and TRBJ2-1; D is perhaps TRBD1 (5 bases). Looked up from germline, CDR1 is SGHNT and CDR2 is YENEEA. This CDR3 is built from 15 residues. V was trimmed by 1 base and J by 6 bases, leaving 13 bases between them. The CDR3 loop is CASSLGQGTGNEQFF. The DNA for the CDR3 is TGTGCCAGCAGCTTAGGCCAGGGAACCGGCAATGAGCAGTTCTTC.

This clone was observed a few times. This chain connects TRBV12-3 or TRBV12-4 to TRBJ1-1; D remains unclear. The V end was cut by 6 bases, the J end by 1 base, with 9 bases between. The CDR3 has 13 amino acids. CDR3 residues: CASSLQKNTEAFF. The CDR3 DNA reads as TGTGCCAGCAGCTTACAGAAGAACACTGAAGCTTTCTTT.

The chain carries TRBV18 and TRBJ2-5; D may be TRBD1 (5 bases). Germline V gives CDR1 KGHSH, CDR2 LQKENI. CDR3 length: 16 residues. V lost 2 bases to trimming and J lost 5 bases, with 18 bases between them. CDR3 amino acids: CASSPNRPTRGETQYF. In nucleotides, the CDR3 is TGTGCCAGCTCACCAAACAGGCCCACTCGCGGCGAGACCCAGTACTTC.

This rearrangement joins TRBV27 to TRBJ1-2, with 8 bases identical to TRBD1. The V gene end was trimmed by 5 bases and the J gene end by 7 bases; junction bases not matched to a gene: 9. The V gene's germline CDR1 is MNHEY and CDR2 SMNVEV (reference sequence). The CDR3 covers 14 residues. The CDR3, as DNA: TGTGCCAGCAGTCCTGGACAGGGTATCGGTGGCTACACCTTC. Translating it yields CASSPGQGIGGYTF.

The chain has TRBV5-5 and TRBJ1-4; no clear D. The length of the CDR3 is 16 residues. In germline, CDR1 is SGHKS, CDR2 YYEKEE (reference sequence). Trimming took 4 bases from V and 7 from J, leaving 20 bases between them. The CDR3 protein is CASSHGSAGLAEKLFF. The CDR3 nucleotides read TGTGCCAGCAGCCACGGCTCGGCGGGTTTGGCTGAAAAACTGTTTTTT.

This clone was detected only once. The chain joins TRBV12-2 to TRBJ2-7; the table calls TRBD1, which could not be checked here. TRBV12-2 is labeled a pseudogene. CDR3 length equals 14 residues. The CDR3 region has the DNA TGTGCAAGTCGCCCAGGACATACGGCTAACGAGCAGTACTTC. Translating gives CASRPGHTANEQYF.